Each of the 30 T cell receptor beta chains below was sequenced from the same sample in a study of T cells in localized non-small cell lung cancer. The table came from immunoSEQ multiplex PCR; TCRdb's copy has only in-frame clones and leaves some out. The sample carries just under 20,000 clones, around nine tenths recorded once. This material consisted of peripheral blood, taken before any cancer treatment. The source of these receptors is a man aged 40 to 75 with stage I lung adenocarcinoma.

The rearrangement links TRBV7-2 to TRBJ2-2; D perhaps matches TRBD2 (6 bases). Trimming left V 5 bases short and J 1 base short, with 11 bases between. CDR3 length: 15 residues. The germline CDR1 and CDR2 sequences are SGHTA and FQGNSA. CDR3 amino acids: CASSPGTLNTGELFF. In DNA form, the CDR3 reads TGTGCCAGCAGCCCCGGGACTCTGAACACCGGGGAGCTGTTTTTT.

The chain recombines TRBV7-8 with TRBJ2-3; D assignment may be TRBD1 or TRBD2 (5 bases each). V lost 1 base, J lost 4 bases, and 6 bases lay in between. The CDR3 is 13 amino acids. Germline CDR1 SGHVS, CDR2 FQNEAQ. The CDR3 DNA is TGTGCCAGCAGCTTAGGGGGGTCAGATACGCAGTATTTT. As protein: CASSLGGSDTQYF.

This chain uses TRBV13 with TRBJ2-6; D ambiguous. Trimming shortened V by 2 bases and J by 2 bases, and 10 bases separated the two germline ends. CDR1 and CDR2 from the germline V gene are PRHDT and FYEKMQ (reference sequence). The CDR3 is 16 amino acids. The CDR3 coding sequence is TGTGCCAGCAGCTTATTGACTGTTGCTGGGGCCAACGTCCTGACTTTC. Amino acid sequence: CASSLLTVAGANVLTF.

This chain connects TRBV6-6 to TRBJ1-2; D not certain. Looked up from germline, CDR1 is MNHNY and CDR2 is SVGAGI (reference sequence). This CDR3 is 10 amino acids long. The V and J ends lost 4 bases and 8 bases respectively, with 5 bases between them. The CDR3 DNA sequence: TGTGCCAGCAGTTTGGGCGGCTACACCTTC. Amino acid sequence: CASSLGGYTF.

This clone has only one observation. This chain uses TRBV6-1 with TRBJ2-7; maybe TRBD2 (6 bases). Germline V gene lookup returns CDR1 MNHNS and CDR2 SASEGT. V lost 5 bases and J lost 3, with 14 bases in between. The CDR3 extends over 14 amino acids. The CDR3 protein is CASSTPGLYYEQYF. The CDR3 DNA reads as TGTGCCAGCAGTACCCCGGGACTCTACTACGAGCAGTACTTC.

The chain employs TRBV9 and TRBJ2-1, with D perhaps given as TRBD1 or TRBD2 (5 bases each). This CDR3 contains 15 residues. Trimming removed 4 bases from V and 9 bases from J, with 20 bases in between. Germline-derived CDR1 and CDR2 are SGDLS and YYNGEE. Here the CDR3 reads CASSPPRGYFSEQFF. CDR3 coding DNA: TGTGCCAGCAGCCCCCCGAGGGGATATTTTAGTGAGCAGTTCTTC.

The chain employs TRBV11-2 and TRBJ2-1; 11 positions match TRBD2. Germline CDR1 reads SGHAT; CDR2 reads FQNNGV. This CDR3 comprises 17 residues. After removal of 5 bases from V and 0 bases from J, the junction contained 6 bases not matched to a gene. The CDR3 DNA reads as TGTGCCAGCAGCGGGTCTAGCGGGAGGCACTCCTACAATGAGCAGTTCTTC. Its protein product is CASSGSSGRHSYNEQFF.

The chain couples TRBV5-4 to TRBJ2-1; TRBD2 agrees at 9 bases. V shed 5 bases and J 6 bases; nucleotides not matched to a gene: 9. CDR3 length: 15 amino acids. From germline, CDR1 is SGHNT and CDR2 YYREEE (reference sequence). CDR3 loop: CASSSLAGPINEQFF. CDR3 nucleotides: TGTGCCAGCAGTTCTCTAGCGGGGCCCATCAATGAGCAGTTCTTC.

This chain joins TRBV18 and TRBJ1-1; TRBD1 is a possible D gene (5 bases). The ends were cut back, 0 bases at V and 11 bases at J, with 19 bases in the middle. The CDR3 has 15 residues. The germline gives CDR1 KGHSH, CDR2 LQKENI. CDR3 loop: CASSPPSGQGRNAFF. The CDR3 coding sequence is TGTGCCAGCTCACCACCGAGTGGCCAGGGCAGGAACGCTTTCTTT.

The CDR3 protein is CAWNLGLAGDLFGAGELFF. CDR3 nucleotides: TGTGCCTGGAACCTGGGACTAGCGGGAGATCTTTTTGGCGCCGGGGAGCTGTTTTTT. The gene calls are TRBV30 and TRBJ2-2; 14 nucleotides match TRBD2. CDR3 length: 19 residues. Germline trimming cut 4 bases from V and 6 bases from J; bases unmatched to any gene: 16. Germline assignment: CDR1 GTSNPN and CDR2 SVGIG (reference sequence).

The chain recombines TRBV2 with TRBJ2-2, with D hard to call. V was pared by 7 bases and J by 7 bases, with 19 bases between. This CDR3 is 15 amino acids long. The germline V gene encodes CDR1 SNHLY and CDR2 FYNNEI. The CDR3 reads CASTTGRTAVGELFF. In DNA, the CDR3 is TGTGCCAGCACTACGGGTCGTACAGCTGTCGGGGAGCTGTTTTTT. Combining the CDR3 with reference TRBV2 and TRBJ2-2 gives the whole variable domain EPEVTQTPSHQVTQMGQEVILRCVPISNHLYFYWYRQILGQKVEFLVSFYNNEISEKSEIFDDQFSVERPDGSNFTLKIRSTKLEDSAMYFCASTTGRTAVGELFFGEGSRLTVL.

This clone was seen only once. The chain links TRBV28 to TRBJ2-3; D gene uncertain. The CDR3 contains 15 residues. Germline V gives CDR1 MDHEN, CDR2 SYDVKM. Trimming cost V 7 bases and J 1 base, with 15 bases left between them. CDR3 coding DNA: TGTGCCAGCACTGACCCAAGTTGGGGCACAGATACGCAGTATTTT. Its translation is CASTDPSWGTDTQYF.

The gene calls are TRBV6-6 and TRBJ1-5, with TRBD1 matching over 7 bases. CDR1 MNHNY and CDR2 SVGAGI come from the germline V gene (reference sequence). This CDR3 has 16 residues. V lost 6 bases, J lost 7 bases, and 15 bases stayed unmatched. CDR3 nucleotides: TGTGCCAGCAGCCGGCAACAGGGGACCTCCGGGCAGCCCCAGCATTTT. This sequence encodes CASSRQQGTSGQPQHF.

The chain combines TRBV27 with TRBJ2-3; unclear D gene. The germline V gene encodes CDR1 MNHEY and CDR2 SMNVEV (reference sequence). This CDR3 contains 13 residues. Trimming stripped 2 bases from V and 4 bases from J, with 7 bases between. For the CDR3, the DNA is TGTGCCAGCAGTTTAAGGTGGTCAGATACGCAGTATTTT. This sequence encodes CASSLRWSDTQYF.

This clone showed up just once. The chain links TRBV4-1 to TRBJ2-5; TRBD1 or TRBD2 may be the D gene (6 bases each). Deletions cut 1 base from V and 5 bases from J, with 11 bases between. The CDR3 totals 14 residues. Germline values: CDR1 MGHRA, CDR2 YSYEKL. Here the CDR3 reads CASSQVGGAETQYF. The CDR3 bases are TGCGCCAGCAGCCAAGTCGGGGGCGCCGAGACCCAGTACTTC.

The rearrangement uses TRBV6-5 and TRBJ1-2, with D tentatively TRBD1 (6 bases). Per germline, CDR1 MNHEY and CDR2 SVGAGI. Trimming removed 0 bases at V and 5 bases at J, with 16 bases between. The CDR3 totals 16 residues. CDR3 region: CASSYSGHREPYGYTF. CDR3 DNA: TGTGCCAGCAGTTACTCGGGCCACAGGGAACCGTATGGCTACACCTTC.

The V and J genes are TRBV6-5 and TRBJ2-7; D remains ambiguous. The CDR3 covers 10 residues. The germline V gene encodes CDR1 MNHEY and CDR2 SVGAGI. V lost 6 bases and J lost 7, with 7 bases in between. The DNA for the CDR3 is TGTGCCAGCAGGGGTTTAGAGCAGTACTTC. This encodes CASRGLEQYF.

The CDR3 protein is CASSVGIAGGDKNIQYF. CDR3 nucleotides: TGTGCCAGCAGCGTAGGTATAGCGGGAGGGGACAAAAACATTCAGTACTTC. The genes are TRBV9 and TRBJ2-4, with 11 nucleotides matching TRBD2. V lost 0 bases to trimming and J lost 3 bases; unmatched junction nucleotides: 5. From germline, CDR1 is SGDLS and CDR2 YYNGEE. The CDR3 is made up of 17 amino acids.

The gene calls are TRBV5-8 and TRBJ1-5; TRBD1 might be the D (6 bases). Trimming removed 5 bases at V and 4 bases at J, with 19 bases between. From germline, CDR1 is SGHTS and CDR2 YDEGEE. This CDR3 contains 16 residues. CDR3 region: CASRNRQAGLNQPQHF. CDR3 coding DNA: TGTGCCAGCAGAAACCGACAGGCCGGATTGAATCAGCCCCAGCATTTT.

The chain joins TRBV5-4 to TRBJ2-3; D is perhaps TRBD1 or TRBD2 (5 bases each). V was trimmed by 9 bases and J by 9 bases, leaving 20 bases between them. Germline V lookup: CDR1 SGHNT, CDR2 YYREEE (reference sequence). This CDR3 is 13 amino acids long. The CDR3 nucleotides are TGTGCCACCGGATCCGAGGGGCTAATGACGCAGTATTTT. This gives the protein CATGSEGLMTQYF.

The V call is TRBV10-3, the J call TRBJ2-7; TRBD2 matches at 9 bases. V dropped 4 bases and J dropped 2; count of bases not matched to a gene: 18. The CDR3 totals 19 residues. Looked up from germline, CDR1 is ENHRY and CDR2 is SYGVKD. CDR3 protein: CAISGDPGTSLRTTYEQYF. Written as DNA, the CDR3 is TGTGCCATCAGTGGCGACCCCGGGACTAGCTTAAGGACGACCTACGAGCAGTACTTC.

This chain joins TRBV5-6 and TRBJ2-3; D not resolved. This CDR3 has 15 residues. CDR1 and CDR2 from the germline V gene are SGHDT and YYEEEE. Trimming stripped 2 bases from V and 0 bases from J, with 10 bases between. CDR3 region: CASSFGPASTDTQYF. The DNA for the CDR3 is TGTGCCAGCAGCTTTGGGCCAGCTAGCACAGATACGCAGTATTTT.

CDR3 in amino acids: CATQTIDTQYF. CDR3 in DNA: TGTGCCACCCAGACGATTGATACGCAGTATTTT. The chain couples TRBV25-1 to TRBJ2-3; unclear D gene. There are 11 residues in the CDR3. Trimming took 10 bases from V and 6 from J, leaving 11 bases between them. Germline V gene lookup returns CDR1 MGHDK and CDR2 SYGVNS.

This clone was observed a single time. V gene TRBV19 combines with J gene TRBJ2-7; D is unresolved. Trimming stripped 5 bases from V and 2 bases from J, with 10 bases between. Germline loops: CDR1 LNHDA, CDR2 SQIVND (reference sequence). The CDR3 is made up of 13 amino acids. The CDR3 loop reads CASSPGLTYEQYF. As DNA, the CDR3 is TGTGCCAGTAGTCCGGGTCTTACCTACGAGCAGTACTTC.

The sample holds one count of this clone. V usage is TRBV2 and J usage is TRBJ1-2; D uncertain. V was trimmed by 0 bases and J by 0 bases, leaving 11 bases between them. The CDR3 spans 16 residues. Germline CDR1 reads SNHLY; CDR2 reads FYNNEI. The CDR3: CASSEAVRLANYGYTF. CDR3 nucleotide sequence: TGTGCCAGCAGTGAAGCGGTCAGGTTAGCTAACTATGGCTACACCTTC.

The chain uses TRBV6-5 and TRBJ1-2; D remains ambiguous. This CDR3 spans 12 amino acids. Trimming stripped 4 bases from V and 4 bases from J, with 7 bases between. Germline V lookup: CDR1 MNHEY, CDR2 SVGAGI. Written as DNA, the CDR3 is TGTGCCAGCAGTTCAGACGGCTATGGCTACACCTTC. Protein sequence: CASSSDGYGYTF.

The V call is TRBV6-5, the J call TRBJ2-7; D is possibly TRBD2 (6 bases). Germline V gene data show CDR1 as MNHEY and CDR2 as SVGAGI. V lost 0 bases to trimming and J lost 6 bases, with 12 bases between them. The length of the CDR3 is 14 residues. This chain's CDR3 is CASSYSGTSREQYF. The CDR3 bases are TGTGCCAGCAGTTACTCCGGGACTTCACGCGAGCAGTACTTC.

This rearrangement joins TRBV27 to TRBJ1-2, with D perhaps TRBD1 (6 bases). This CDR3 region has 15 residues. Germline V lookup: CDR1 MNHEY, CDR2 SMNVEV (reference sequence). The V gene lost 3 bases and the J gene lost 0 bases, with 11 bases spanning the gap. The CDR3 DNA reads as TGTGCCAGCAGTTTCACCGGGACACCTAACTATGGCTACACCTTC. Translated, it gives CASSFTGTPNYGYTF.

The rearrangement uses TRBV5-1 and TRBJ2-3; possible D gene TRBD1, 6 bases. From germline, CDR1 is SGHRS and CDR2 YFSETQ. The CDR3 runs to 16 residues. Trimming stripped 1 base from V and 0 bases from J, with 12 bases between. The CDR3 nucleotides read TGCGCCAGCAGCTTGTACGGACAGATAAGCACAGATACGCAGTATTTT. As protein: CASSLYGQISTDTQYF. Variable domain in full (rest from reference TRBV5-1 and TRBJ2-3): KAGVTQTPRYLIKTRGQQVTLSCSPISGHRSVSWYQQTPGQGLQFLFEYFSETQRNKGNFPGRFSGRQFSNSRSEMNVSTLELGDSALYLCASSLYGQISTDTQYFGPGTRLTVL.

CDR3 residues: CASSLELGGGTEAFF. The CDR3 DNA sequence: TGTGCCAGCAGCTTGGAGCTCGGAGGTGGCACTGAAGCTTTCTTT. The chain recombines TRBV5-4 with TRBJ1-1, with D unresolved. There are 15 residues in the CDR3. Germline V CDR1 and CDR2: SGHNT, YYREEE (reference sequence). V lost 0 bases and J lost 4, with 13 bases in between.